This T cell receptor beta chain was sequenced during a study of memory CD4+ T cells and cytomegalovirus serostatus. The sort gate was single viable CD3+CD4+CD8-CD45RO+ cells for memory CD4+ T cells. Only a few counts were recorded for this clone. This CDR3 has 17 amino acids. Trimming took 1 base from V and 6 from J; bases not matched to a gene: 12. In germline, CDR1 is SGHAT, CDR2 FQDESV (reference sequence). Profiling relied on immunoSEQ multiplex PCR, and the TCRdb table lists in-frame clones only, not all of them. The repertoire has tens of thousands of clones, 82% of them found once; the top ten carry under 0.5%.

The TCR sequence derives from an adult in good health and CMV-seronegative. Some clones in this sample may be carry-over from other donors' samples. Source material: memory CD4+ T cells from blood. This chain uses TRBV11-1 with TRBJ2-1; 7 bases fit TRBD2. The CDR3 sequence: CASSLGGGRGSGNEQFF. The CDR3 DNA sequence: TGTGCCAGCAGCTTAGGGGGGGGTAGGGGATCAGGCAATGAGCAGTTCTTC.